This T cell receptor (beta chain) emerged from a study of T cells expressing NK-cell markers. In the study overall: CD3+CD56+NKG2C+, CD3+CD56+NKG2C- and CD3+CD56-NKG2C+ T cells, once sorted, supplied the TCR beta repertoires. Study-wide results and limits: Also leading the CD3+CD56-NKG2C+ fraction in a few donors were these clonotypes.

TCRdb re-called the 5' RACE reads, yielding one record per CDR3 amino acid sequence without DNA. The listing records a few hundred thousand distinct CDR3 sequences. CDR1 LNHNV and CDR2 YYDKDF come from the germline V gene (reference sequence). The CDR3 sequence is 16 residues long. Concerning this clonotype itself: What it recognizes is unknown.

The chain recombines TRBV15 with TRBJ1-5; no DNA is available, so the TRBD1 call from TCRdb remains unchecked. The sample was blood T cells: a sorted CD56 or NKG2C T cell subset, CD4+ or CD8+ T cells, or bulk PBMC T cells (not recorded which). This TCR was recovered from a man between 18 and 35 years old in good health. The chain's CDR3 is CATSTQTGTGDQPQHF.